These T cell receptor beta chains were read from a single sample in a study of breast tumors, draining lymph nodes, adjacent tissues. MiXCR, run by TCRdb on the multiplex PCR reads, gives a single entry per CDR3 protein. The sample shows over 150,000 distinct CDR3 sequences, over 25% of them seen only once. The source material was axillary lymph node tissue. These receptors were taken from a female donor with breast cancer. Some clones in this sample may be carry-over from other donors' samples. CDR3s include the opening cysteine and the closing phenylalanine or tryptophan. D genes are given only for firm matches. Clone size is stated in some rows and not others, as once, few, many or a class when expanded.

J gene: TRBJ2-5; D gene: TRBD1; clone size: .; V gene: TRBV12-3/TRBV12-4; CDR3 DNA: TGTGCCAGCAGCTGGGCGGGGACAGGGCAAGAGACCCAGTACTTC; CDR3 protein: CASSWAGTGQETQYF
J gene: TRBJ2-1; D gene: TRBD2; clone size: .; V gene: TRBV12-3/TRBV12-4; CDR3 DNA: TGTGCCGGCAGTCCGACTCTCGGTAGCGGGGGGGATTACAATGAGCAGTTCTTC; CDR3 protein: CAGSPTLGSGGDYNEQFF
J gene: TRBJ2-4; D gene: .; clone size: .; V gene: TRBV7-2; CDR3 DNA: TGTGCCAGCAGCTTAGCTTTTTCAGGGGTTGAAAACATTCAGTACTTC; CDR3 protein: CASSLAFSGVENIQYF
J gene: TRBJ1-5; D gene: .; clone size: many; V gene: TRBV5-5; CDR3 DNA: TGTGCCAGCAGCTACTTAACAGGAGAGAATCAGCCCCAGCATTTT; CDR3 protein: CASSYLTGENQPQHF
J gene: TRBJ2-2; D gene: .; clone size: many; V gene: TRBV7-2; CDR3 DNA: TGTGCCAGCAGCTTAGGGATGGGACCCAACACCGGGGAGCTGTTTTTT; CDR3 protein: CASSLGMGPNTGELFF
J gene: TRBJ1-6; D gene: .; clone size: many; V gene: TRBV7-2; CDR3 DNA: TGTGCCAGCAGCTTGCAGGGACATTATAATTCACCCCTCCACTTT; CDR3 protein: CASSLQGHYNSPLHF
J gene: TRBJ1-6; D gene: .; clone size: .; V gene: TRBV7-9; CDR3 DNA: TGTGCCAGCAGCTTTCCCCGGACGGCTAATTCACCCCTCCACTTT; CDR3 protein: CASSFPRTANSPLHF
J gene: TRBJ2-3; D gene: TRBD2; clone size: .; V gene: TRBV12-3/TRBV12-4; CDR3 DNA: TGTGCCAGCAGTGCGACTAGCGGGAGGGTTTGGGGAGATACGCAGTATTTT; CDR3 protein: CASSATSGRVWGDTQYF
J gene: TRBJ2-5; D gene: .; clone size: many; V gene: TRBV2; CDR3 DNA: TGTGCCAGCAGCCAGGGAGAGGAGACCCAGTACTTC; CDR3 protein: CASSQGEETQYF
J gene: TRBJ2-3; D gene: .; clone size: many; V gene: TRBV19; CDR3 DNA: TGTGCCAGTAGTATAGAGAGGGAAGATACGCAGTATTTT; CDR3 protein: CASSIEREDTQYF
J gene: TRBJ2-3; D gene: TRBD2; clone size: many; V gene: TRBV2; CDR3 DNA: TGTGCCAGCAGCCAGGGACTAGCAGGGGGAGATACGCAGTATTTT; CDR3 protein: CASSQGLAGGDTQYF
J gene: TRBJ2-1; D gene: TRBD2; clone size: many; V gene: TRBV6-4; CDR3 DNA: TGTGCCAGCAGTGCCGGACTAGCGGCTGCCTACAATGAGCAGTTCTTC; CDR3 protein: CASSAGLAAAYNEQFF
J gene: TRBJ2-1; D gene: .; clone size: many; V gene: TRBV6-1; CDR3 DNA: TGTGCCAGCAGTGAAGTCAGGAACAATGAGCAGTTCTTC; CDR3 protein: CASSEVRNNEQFF
J gene: TRBJ2-6; D gene: TRBD1; clone size: many; V gene: TRBV7-2; CDR3 DNA: TGTGCCAGCAGCCGGGACAGCTCTGGGGCCAACGTCCTGACTTTC; CDR3 protein: CASSRDSSGANVLTF
J gene: TRBJ1-5; D gene: .; clone size: many; V gene: TRBV12-3/TRBV12-4; CDR3 DNA: TGTGCCAGCAGTGTGTGGGCACCTGGGATTTATAGCAATCAGCCCCAGCATTTT; CDR3 protein: CASSVWAPGIYSNQPQHF
J gene: TRBJ2-7; D gene: .; clone size: many; V gene: TRBV20-1; CDR3 DNA: TGCAGTGCCATCTGGGATTTCTTCTACGAGCAGTACTTC; CDR3 protein: CSAIWDFFYEQYF
J gene: TRBJ1-1; D gene: .; clone size: .; V gene: TRBV6-1; CDR3 DNA: TGTGCCGGTGGAGGGGCGCAGGCTGAAGCTTTCTTT; CDR3 protein: CAGGGAQAEAFF
J gene: TRBJ2-5; D gene: .; clone size: many; V gene: TRBV7-2; CDR3 DNA: TGTGCCAGCAGCGTGCACTTAGGGCGAGAGACCCAGTACTTC; CDR3 protein: CASSVHLGRETQYF
J gene: TRBJ2-3; D gene: TRBD1; clone size: .; V gene: TRBV5-6; CDR3 DNA: TGTGCCAGCAGCTGGGACAGGGGGCCAGATACGCAGTATTTT; CDR3 protein: CASSWDRGPDTQYF
J gene: TRBJ1-6; D gene: .; clone size: medium-sized; V gene: TRBV25-1; CDR3 DNA: TGTGCCAGCAGTGTTAGGTCCGCCGCCAATTCACCCCTCCACTTT; CDR3 protein: CASSVRSAANSPLHF
J gene: TRBJ2-1; D gene: .; clone size: many; V gene: TRBV7-2; CDR3 DNA: TGTGCCAGCAGCCTCCCGCCGATCAATGAGCAGTTCTTC; CDR3 protein: CASSLPPINEQFF
J gene: TRBJ2-1; D gene: TRBD2; clone size: many; V gene: TRBV29-1; CDR3 DNA: TGCAGCGTGGTTCCTACTAGCGGGGAGAGCTCCTACAATGAGCAGTTCTTC; CDR3 protein: CSVVPTSGESSYNEQFF
J gene: TRBJ1-3; D gene: .; clone size: .; V gene: TRBV3-1; CDR3 DNA: TGTGCCAGCAGCCAAGAATCCGGAAACACCATATATTTT; CDR3 protein: CASSQESGNTIYF
J gene: TRBJ1-5; D gene: TRBD1; clone size: .; V gene: TRBV6-5; CDR3 DNA: TGTGCCAGCAGTTTAACCGGGACAGGGTTCAATCAGCCCCAGCATTTT; CDR3 protein: CASSLTGTGFNQPQHF
J gene: TRBJ1-5; D gene: .; clone size: many; V gene: TRBV11-2; CDR3 DNA: TGTGCCAGCAGCTTACCTTCGGGGCCCCAGCATTTT; CDR3 protein: CASSLPSGPQHF
J gene: TRBJ2-2; D gene: .; clone size: .; V gene: TRBV9; CDR3 DNA: TGTGCCAGCAGCGTAGTCTCCGGGGGAACCGGGGAGCTGTTTTTT; CDR3 protein: CASSVVSGGTGELFF
J gene: TRBJ2-7; D gene: TRBD2; clone size: many; V gene: TRBV3-1; CDR3 DNA: TGTGCCAGCAGCCCTGCACGGGGGGGCTACGAGCAGTACTTC; CDR3 protein: CASSPARGGYEQYF
J gene: TRBJ2-5; D gene: .; clone size: few; V gene: TRBV12-3/TRBV12-4; CDR3 DNA: TGTGCCAGCAGTTTCGGGGGAGCAGGGCACCAAGAGACCCAGTACTTC; CDR3 protein: CASSFGGAGHQETQYF
J gene: TRBJ2-1; D gene: .; clone size: .; V gene: TRBV29-1; CDR3 DNA: TGCAGCGTTGTTTACTACTTAGAGGGGTCCTACAATGAGCAGTTCTTC; CDR3 protein: CSVVYYLEGSYNEQFF
J gene: TRBJ2-4; D gene: .; clone size: .; V gene: TRBV5-5; CDR3 DNA: TGTGCCAGCAGCTTGGGAGGAATGAACCAAAAATGGTACTTC; CDR3 protein: CASSLGGMNQKWYF
J gene: TRBJ2-1; D gene: .; clone size: few; V gene: TRBV3-1; CDR3 DNA: TGTGCCAGCAGCCAGGGTGAGACTATCAATGAGCAGTTCTTC; CDR3 protein: CASSQGETINEQFF
J gene: TRBJ2-5; D gene: .; clone size: many; V gene: TRBV5-8; CDR3 DNA: TGTGCCAGCAGCTTGGGCACAGGGATGGAGACCCAGTACTTC; CDR3 protein: CASSLGTGMETQYF
J gene: TRBJ2-3; D gene: TRBD2; clone size: many; V gene: TRBV3-1; CDR3 DNA: TGTGCCAGCCGAATAGCGGGAGGGGATACGCAGTATTTT; CDR3 protein: CASRIAGGDTQYF
J gene: TRBJ1-2; D gene: .; clone size: many; V gene: TRBV4-1; CDR3 DNA: TGCGCCAGCAGCCAAGATCGTTCAGATAACTATGGCTACACCTTC; CDR3 protein: CASSQDRSDNYGYTF
J gene: TRBJ1-4; D gene: .; clone size: .; V gene: TRBV15; CDR3 DNA: TGTGCCACCAGCAGAGATCAATCACCGGGAGAAAAACTGTTTTTT; CDR3 protein: CATSRDQSPGEKLFF
J gene: TRBJ2-1; D gene: TRBD2; clone size: many; V gene: TRBV20-1; CDR3 DNA: TGCAGTGCTAACTCGGGGCGGGGGGGATACAATGAGCAGTTCTTC; CDR3 protein: CSANSGRGGYNEQFF
J gene: TRBJ2-5; D gene: .; clone size: many; V gene: TRBV7-9; CDR3 DNA: TGTGCCAGCAGCTTAGTCGGGAAGGGAGAGACCCAGTACTTC; CDR3 protein: CASSLVGKGETQYF
J gene: TRBJ1-2; D gene: .; clone size: many; V gene: TRBV28; CDR3 DNA: TGTGCCAGCAGTTTCGGTAATCACGGCTACACCTTC; CDR3 protein: CASSFGNHGYTF
J gene: TRBJ2-5; D gene: .; clone size: many; V gene: TRBV12-3/TRBV12-4; CDR3 DNA: TGTGCCAGCAGTCCGTTCCGACAGGAGACCCAGTACTTC; CDR3 protein: CASSPFRQETQYF
J gene: TRBJ2-7; D gene: TRBD1; clone size: many; V gene: TRBV20-1; CDR3 DNA: TGCAGTGCTAGAGATCCGACAGGGGGCTACGAGCAGTACTTC; CDR3 protein: CSARDPTGGYEQYF
J gene: TRBJ2-5; D gene: .; clone size: many; V gene: TRBV15; CDR3 DNA: TGTGCCACCAGGCCACCAGGGGGGCTCGGCGAGACCCAGTACTTC; CDR3 protein: CATRPPGGLGETQYF
J gene: TRBJ1-5; D gene: .; clone size: many; V gene: TRBV19; CDR3 DNA: TGTGCCAGTAGTATCTTGGACACCAGCAATCAGCCCCAGCATTTT; CDR3 protein: CASSILDTSNQPQHF
J gene: TRBJ2-5; D gene: .; clone size: many; V gene: TRBV29-1; CDR3 DNA: TGCAGCGTTGGTCACCGGACCCAAGAGACCCAGTACTTC; CDR3 protein: CSVGHRTQETQYF
J gene: TRBJ1-3; D gene: TRBD1; clone size: .; V gene: TRBV19; CDR3 DNA: TGTGCCAGTAGGACAGGGGTCGGAGCCTATGGCTACACCATATATTTT; CDR3 protein: CASRTGVGAYGYTIYF